The rows below give T cell receptor beta chains drawn from one sample of a study of graft-versus-host responses after intestinal transplantation. These receptors have no identified antigens. TCRdb's copy holds only in-frame clones and misses some; the assay was immunoSEQ multiplex PCR. The sample has 75,000 to 95,000 clones, approximately 90% seen once; the top ten hold 0.3% to 0.35%. The input for sequencing was unstimulated CD4+ T cells sorted from spleen or lymph node cells, taken before transplant. The receptors shown here come from a human donor who was the organ donor for an intestinal transplant. The CDR3 runs from the conserved cysteine through the conserved F or W. Fields, in order: D gene, J gene, V gene, CDR3 length, clone size, CDR3 protein, CDR3 DNA. A D gene is named only where the DNA matches it firmly. A row's size may be missing; if present it is once, few, many or a size class.

D gene: NA
J gene: TRBJ2-5
V gene: TRBV4-1
CDR3 length: 16
clone size: NA
CDR3 protein: CASSQDPSRGRETQYF
CDR3 DNA: TGCGCCAGCAGCCAAGACCCTAGTAGAGGTAGAGAGACCCAGTACTTC

D gene: NA
J gene: TRBJ2-5
V gene: TRBV5-1
CDR3 length: 15
clone size: once
CDR3 protein: CASSPQVPSVETQYF
CDR3 DNA: TGCGCCAGCAGCCCACAGGTACCCTCAGTGGAGACCCAGTACTTC

D gene: NA
J gene: TRBJ2-3
V gene: TRBV5-1
CDR3 length: 15
clone size: NA
CDR3 protein: CASKKREAESDTQYF
CDR3 DNA: TGCGCCAGCAAAAAAAGGGAGGCGGAGTCAGATACGCAGTATTTT

D gene: NA
J gene: TRBJ2-5
V gene: TRBV30
CDR3 length: 13
clone size: NA
CDR3 protein: CAWNAMYQETQYF
CDR3 DNA: TGTGCCTGGAACGCTATGTACCAAGAGACCCAGTACTTC

D gene: NA
J gene: TRBJ1-2
V gene: TRBV28
CDR3 length: 14
clone size: NA
CDR3 protein: CASSITGSFYGYTF
CDR3 DNA: TGTGCCAGCAGCATCACAGGGTCATTCTATGGCTACACCTTC

D gene: TRBD1
J gene: TRBJ1-2
V gene: TRBV2
CDR3 length: 13
clone size: once
CDR3 protein: CASSADRDSGYTF
CDR3 DNA: TGTGCCAGCAGTGCAGACAGGGACAGTGGCTACACCTTC

D gene: NA
J gene: TRBJ2-1
V gene: TRBV9
CDR3 length: 14
clone size: NA
CDR3 protein: CASSALPRGNEQFF
CDR3 DNA: TGTGCCAGCAGCGCGCTCCCAAGAGGGAATGAGCAGTTCTTC

D gene: NA
J gene: TRBJ1-2
V gene: TRBV29-1
CDR3 length: 15
clone size: NA
CDR3 protein: CSVARMQGSNYGYTF
CDR3 DNA: TGCAGCGTCGCCCGGATGCAGGGATCTAACTATGGCTACACCTTC

D gene: TRBD1
J gene: TRBJ1-2
V gene: TRBV5-1
CDR3 length: 14
clone size: NA
CDR3 protein: CASSYWTGVGGYTF
CDR3 DNA: TGCGCCAGCAGCTACTGGACAGGGGTCGGTGGCTACACCTTC

D gene: NA
J gene: TRBJ2-1
V gene: TRBV28
CDR3 length: 15
clone size: NA
CDR3 protein: CASRDDTPPSVGQFF
CDR3 DNA: TGTGCCAGCAGGGATGATACTCCCCCCAGCGTAGGGCAGTTCTTC

D gene: NA
J gene: TRBJ1-6
V gene: TRBV5-1
CDR3 length: 13
clone size: NA
CDR3 protein: CASSWGDNSPLHF
CDR3 DNA: TGCGCCAGCAGCTGGGGGGATAATTCACCCCTCCACTTT

D gene: NA
J gene: TRBJ2-1
V gene: TRBV2
CDR3 length: 12
clone size: NA
CDR3 protein: CATRPGYNEQFF
CDR3 DNA: TGTGCCACCCGACCAGGATACAATGAGCAGTTCTTC

D gene: NA
J gene: TRBJ1-4
V gene: TRBV7-9
CDR3 length: 13
clone size: NA
CDR3 protein: CASSGQPNEKLFF
CDR3 DNA: TGTGCCAGCTCCGGACAGCCTAATGAAAAACTGTTTTTT

D gene: NA
J gene: TRBJ1-1
V gene: TRBV4-2
CDR3 length: 15
clone size: NA
CDR3 protein: CASSQDMAVRTEAFF
CDR3 DNA: TGTGCCAGCAGCCAAGATATGGCGGTTAGGACTGAAGCTTTCTTT

D gene: TRBD2
J gene: TRBJ2-5
V gene: TRBV11-2
CDR3 length: 16
clone size: NA
CDR3 protein: CASSRSGLAGPETQYF
CDR3 DNA: TGTGCCAGCAGCCGATCGGGACTAGCGGGACCAGAGACCCAGTACTTC

D gene: TRBD2
J gene: TRBJ2-7
V gene: TRBV27
CDR3 length: 15
clone size: NA
CDR3 protein: CASSSLSGRVGEQYF
CDR3 DNA: TGTGCCAGCAGTTCCCTTAGCGGGAGGGTAGGAGAGCAGTACTTC

D gene: NA
J gene: TRBJ2-3
V gene: TRBV5-6
CDR3 length: 16
clone size: NA
CDR3 protein: CASSLQGRASTDTQYF
CDR3 DNA: TGTGCCAGCAGCTTACAGGGACGAGCTAGCACAGATACGCAGTATTTT

D gene: NA
J gene: TRBJ2-5
V gene: TRBV6-5
CDR3 length: 15
clone size: NA
CDR3 protein: CASSYRWGGGETQYF
CDR3 DNA: TGTGCCAGCAGTTACCGATGGGGAGGCGGAGAGACCCAGTACTTC

D gene: TRBD2
J gene: TRBJ2-1
V gene: TRBV5-1
CDR3 length: 16
clone size: NA
CDR3 protein: CASSPGRLAGYNEQFF
CDR3 DNA: TGCGCCAGCAGCCCAGGTCGACTAGCGGGGTACAATGAGCAGTTCTTC

D gene: NA
J gene: TRBJ2-1
V gene: TRBV4-1
CDR3 length: 18
clone size: NA
CDR3 protein: CASSEIGGGSSSYNEQFF
CDR3 DNA: TGCGCCAGCAGCGAAATAGGGGGGGGGTCGAGCTCCTACAATGAGCAGTTCTTC

D gene: NA
J gene: TRBJ1-4
V gene: TRBV4-2
CDR3 length: 16
clone size: NA
CDR3 protein: CASSPARDTTNEKLFF
CDR3 DNA: TGTGCCAGCAGCCCAGCCCGGGACACAACTAATGAAAAACTGTTTTTT

D gene: NA
J gene: TRBJ2-5
V gene: TRBV7-7
CDR3 length: 13
clone size: NA
CDR3 protein: CASSRGSKETQYF
CDR3 DNA: TGTGCCAGCAGCCGAGGGTCGAAAGAGACCCAGTACTTC

D gene: NA
J gene: TRBJ2-1
V gene: TRBV5-1
CDR3 length: 15
clone size: once
CDR3 protein: CASKVGLPLTNEQFF
CDR3 DNA: TGCGCCAGCAAGGTGGGACTGCCCTTAACCAATGAGCAGTTCTTC

D gene: TRBD1
J gene: TRBJ1-4
V gene: TRBV29-1
CDR3 length: 15
clone size: NA
CDR3 protein: CSATGTVSLGEKLFF
CDR3 DNA: TGCAGCGCTACCGGGACAGTGTCCCTCGGTGAAAAACTGTTTTTT

D gene: NA
J gene: TRBJ1-2
V gene: TRBV7-9
CDR3 length: 15
clone size: NA
CDR3 protein: CASSLDYDSFYGYTF
CDR3 DNA: TGTGCCAGCAGCTTAGATTACGACAGCTTCTATGGCTACACCTTC

D gene: TRBD1
J gene: TRBJ1-5
V gene: TRBV19
CDR3 length: 15
clone size: NA
CDR3 protein: CASMVQGDSNQPQHF
CDR3 DNA: TGTGCCAGTATGGTACAGGGGGATAGCAATCAGCCCCAGCATTTT

D gene: TRBD1
J gene: TRBJ1-1
V gene: TRBV5-6
CDR3 length: 14
clone size: NA
CDR3 protein: CASSLDRVRAEAFF
CDR3 DNA: TGTGCCAGCAGCCTGGACAGGGTCAGGGCTGAAGCTTTCTTT

D gene: TRBD1
J gene: TRBJ2-7
V gene: TRBV25-1
CDR3 length: 16
clone size: NA
CDR3 protein: CASRGVTGGDAYEQYF
CDR3 DNA: TGTGCCAGCAGGGGGGTAACAGGGGGCGATGCCTACGAGCAGTACTTC

D gene: TRBD2
J gene: TRBJ2-5
V gene: TRBV7-7
CDR3 length: 15
clone size: NA
CDR3 protein: CASSLAGGPRETQYF
CDR3 DNA: TGTGCTAGCAGCTTAGCGGGAGGGCCTAGAGAGACCCAGTACTTC

D gene: TRBD1
J gene: TRBJ1-3
V gene: TRBV6-1
CDR3 length: 18
clone size: NA
CDR3 protein: CASSEGDSFLFSGNTIYF
CDR3 DNA: TGTGCCAGCAGTGAAGGGGACAGCTTCCTCTTCTCTGGAAACACCATATATTTT

D gene: TRBD1
J gene: TRBJ2-2
V gene: TRBV4-1
CDR3 length: 20
clone size: NA
CDR3 protein: CASSQVGWDRGRIHTGELFF
CDR3 DNA: TGCGCCAGCAGCCAAGTAGGATGGGACAGGGGGCGAATCCACACCGGGGAGCTGTTTTTT

D gene: TRBD2
J gene: TRBJ2-1
V gene: TRBV29-1
CDR3 length: 14
clone size: NA
CDR3 protein: CSVAGLAVPNEQFF
CDR3 DNA: TGCAGCGTTGCCGGACTAGCGGTCCCGAATGAGCAGTTCTTC

D gene: TRBD1
J gene: TRBJ2-2
V gene: TRBV2
CDR3 length: 15
clone size: once
CDR3 protein: CASSRTGGGTGELFF
CDR3 DNA: TGTGCCAGCAGTCGCACAGGGGGCGGGACCGGGGAGCTGTTTTTT

D gene: NA
J gene: TRBJ1-5
V gene: TRBV6-6
CDR3 length: 13
clone size: NA
CDR3 protein: CASSGGGNQPQHF
CDR3 DNA: TGTGCCAGCAGTGGGGGGGGCAATCAGCCCCAGCATTTT

D gene: NA
J gene: TRBJ1-1
V gene: TRBV20-1
CDR3 length: 11
clone size: NA
CDR3 protein: CSASSGTEAFF
CDR3 DNA: TGCAGTGCTAGTAGTGGCACTGAAGCTTTCTTT

D gene: TRBD1
J gene: TRBJ1-5
V gene: TRBV6-5
CDR3 length: 12
clone size: once
CDR3 protein: CATRQGDQPQHF
CDR3 DNA: TGTGCCACCCGACAGGGCGATCAGCCCCAGCATTTT

D gene: TRBD2
J gene: TRBJ2-3
V gene: TRBV7-6
CDR3 length: 17
clone size: NA
CDR3 protein: CASSLGVSSGSTDTQYF
CDR3 DNA: TGTGCCAGCAGCTTAGGTGTTTCTAGCGGGAGCACAGATACGCAGTATTTT

D gene: TRBD2
J gene: TRBJ2-3
V gene: TRBV7-2
CDR3 length: 15
clone size: NA
CDR3 protein: CASNDRRLASNTQYF
CDR3 DNA: TGTGCCAGCAACGATCGACGACTAGCCTCCAATACGCAGTATTTT

D gene: TRBD1
J gene: TRBJ2-2
V gene: TRBV4-1
CDR3 length: 16
clone size: NA
CDR3 protein: CASSQVDRGRTGELFF
CDR3 DNA: TGCGCCAGCAGCCAAGTGGACAGGGGGCGCACCGGGGAGCTGTTTTTT

D gene: NA
J gene: TRBJ2-5
V gene: TRBV10-1
CDR3 length: 16
clone size: NA
CDR3 protein: CASSEGTGKSRETQYF
CDR3 DNA: TGCGCCAGCAGTGAGGGAACAGGGAAGTCGCGAGAGACCCAGTACTTC

D gene: TRBD2
J gene: TRBJ2-7
V gene: TRBV28
CDR3 length: 15
clone size: NA
CDR3 protein: CASSRSGTKAQEQYF
CDR3 DNA: TGTGCCAGCAGTCGATCGGGGACTAAAGCTCAGGAGCAGTACTTC

D gene: NA
J gene: TRBJ1-1
V gene: TRBV28
CDR3 length: 14
clone size: NA
CDR3 protein: CASSFWDKNTEAFF
CDR3 DNA: TGTGCCAGCAGTTTTTGGGACAAGAACACTGAAGCTTTCTTT

D gene: NA
J gene: TRBJ1-2
V gene: TRBV9
CDR3 length: 11
clone size: few
CDR3 protein: CASSVAVGYTF
CDR3 DNA: TGTGCCAGCAGCGTAGCGGTCGGCTACACCTTC

D gene: NA
J gene: TRBJ2-5
V gene: TRBV6-1
CDR3 length: 13
clone size: NA
CDR3 protein: CASRARGQETQYF
CDR3 DNA: TGTGCCAGCAGGGCCAGAGGCCAAGAGACCCAGTACTTC

D gene: TRBD2
J gene: TRBJ2-2
V gene: TRBV4-2
CDR3 length: 17
clone size: NA
CDR3 protein: CASSRGTSGGGTGELFF
CDR3 DNA: TGTGCCAGCAGCCGAGGGACTAGCGGAGGGGGGACCGGGGAGCTGTTTTTT

D gene: TRBD2
J gene: TRBJ2-4
V gene: TRBV11-3
CDR3 length: 16
clone size: NA
CDR3 protein: CASSWSGGALGNIQYF
CDR3 DNA: TGTGCCAGCAGCTGGAGCGGGGGGGCTTTGGGAAACATTCAGTACTTC

D gene: NA
J gene: TRBJ2-1
V gene: TRBV7-9
CDR3 length: 14
clone size: NA
CDR3 protein: CASRPRAGDGEQFF
CDR3 DNA: TGTGCCAGCAGACCTAGGGCAGGGGACGGTGAGCAGTTCTTC

D gene: NA
J gene: TRBJ1-1
V gene: TRBV7-9
CDR3 length: 13
clone size: NA
CDR3 protein: CASSSSRWVEAFF
CDR3 DNA: TGTGCCAGCAGCTCTAGTCGATGGGTCGAAGCTTTCTTT

D gene: TRBD1
J gene: TRBJ1-6
V gene: TRBV19
CDR3 length: 16
clone size: NA
CDR3 protein: CASSISGTGDNSPLHF
CDR3 DNA: TGTGCCAGTAGTATCTCCGGGACAGGGGATAATTCACCCCTCCACTTT

D gene: NA
J gene: TRBJ1-5
V gene: TRBV6-5
CDR3 length: 15
clone size: NA
CDR3 protein: CASRTLTGVNQPQHF
CDR3 DNA: TGTGCCAGCAGGACACTAACAGGAGTCAATCAGCCCCAGCATTTT

D gene: NA
J gene: TRBJ1-4
V gene: TRBV6-6
CDR3 length: 14
clone size: few
CDR3 protein: CASSYRGEREKLFF
CDR3 DNA: TGTGCCAGCAGTTATCGGGGGGAGAGGGAAAAACTGTTTTTT

D gene: NA
J gene: TRBJ1-2
V gene: TRBV25-1
CDR3 length: 12
clone size: NA
CDR3 protein: CASSAQTGGYTF
CDR3 DNA: TGTGCCAGCAGTGCCCAGACAGGCGGCTACACCTTC